One T cell receptor (beta chain) is described in this entry. The data derive from a study of shared clonotypes between healthy human individuals. The CDR3 sequence is 14 residues long. V shed 4 bases and J 5 bases; nucleotides not matched to a gene: 2. Germline V gives CDR1 SGHNT, CDR2 YYREEE (reference sequence). Profiled with immunoSEQ multiplex PCR; TCRdb holds only in-frame clones, not every one. The top ten hold about 0.52% of the sample, which has about 1 million clones, around 78% seen once. The receptor's source is a man in his late teens or twenties in good health. Some clones in this sample may be carry-over from other donors' samples. The sequencing input was memory CD4+ T cells from PBMCs. The subset here: CD45RA-negative fraction. The chain links TRBV5-4 to TRBJ2-1; 11 bases line up with TRBD2. The DNA of the CDR3 is TGTGCCAGCAGCACGACTAGCGGGAACAATGAGCAGTTCTTC. This codes for CASSTTSGNNEQFF.